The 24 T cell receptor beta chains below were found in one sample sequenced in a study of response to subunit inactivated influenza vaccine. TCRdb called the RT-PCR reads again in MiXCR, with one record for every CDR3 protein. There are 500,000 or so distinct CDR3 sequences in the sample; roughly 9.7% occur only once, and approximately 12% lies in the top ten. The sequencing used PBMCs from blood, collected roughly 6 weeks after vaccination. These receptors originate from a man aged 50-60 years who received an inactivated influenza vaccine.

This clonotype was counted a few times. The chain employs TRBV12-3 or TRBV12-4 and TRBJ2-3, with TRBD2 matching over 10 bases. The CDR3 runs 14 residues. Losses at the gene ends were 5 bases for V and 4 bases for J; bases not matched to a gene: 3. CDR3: CASSILAGADTQYF. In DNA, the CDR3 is TGTGCCAGCAGTATCCTAGCGGGAGCAGATACGCAGTATTTT.

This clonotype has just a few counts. CDR3 region: CASSSRAGANTQYF. The CDR3, as DNA: TGCGCCAGCAGCTCCCGAGCGGGGGCTAATACGCAGTATTTT. This chain connects TRBV5-1 to TRBJ2-3; 8 bases align to TRBD2. V was pared by 3 bases and J by 7 bases, with 7 bases of the junction left unmatched. CDR3 length: 14 amino acids. The V gene's germline CDR1 is SGHRS and CDR2 YFSETQ. The variable domain in full, with the rest retrieved from reference TRBV5-1 and TRBJ2-3, is KAGVTQTPRYLIKTRGQQVTLSCSPISGHRSVSWYQQTPGQGLQFLFEYFSETQRNKGNFPGRFSGRQFSNSRSEMNVSTLELGDSALYLCASSSRAGANTQYFGPGTRLTVL.

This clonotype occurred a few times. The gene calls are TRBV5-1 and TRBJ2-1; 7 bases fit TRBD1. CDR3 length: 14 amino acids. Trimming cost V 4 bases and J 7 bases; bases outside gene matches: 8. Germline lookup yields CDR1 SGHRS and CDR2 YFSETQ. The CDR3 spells CASSPTGLRNEQFF. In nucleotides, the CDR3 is TGCGCCAGCAGCCCGACAGGGCTAAGAAATGAGCAGTTCTTC. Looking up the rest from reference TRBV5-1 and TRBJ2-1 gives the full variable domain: KAGVTQTPRYLIKTRGQQVTLSCSPISGHRSVSWYQQTPGQGLQFLFEYFSETQRNKGNFPGRFSGRQFSNSRSEMNVSTLELGDSALYLCASSPTGLRNEQFFGPGTRLTVL.

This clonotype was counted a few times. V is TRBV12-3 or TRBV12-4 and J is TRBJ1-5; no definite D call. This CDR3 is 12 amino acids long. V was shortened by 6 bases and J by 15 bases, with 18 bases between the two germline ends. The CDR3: CASSSDPLGRHF. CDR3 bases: TGTGCCAGCAGCTCCGACCCCCTGGGCCGGCATTTT.

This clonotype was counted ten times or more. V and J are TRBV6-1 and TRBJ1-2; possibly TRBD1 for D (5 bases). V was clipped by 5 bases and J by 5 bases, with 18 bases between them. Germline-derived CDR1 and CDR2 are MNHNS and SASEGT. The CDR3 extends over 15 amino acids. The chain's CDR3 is CASSPYSGIGYGYTF. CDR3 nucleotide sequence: TGTGCCAGCAGTCCTTATTCAGGGATAGGGTATGGCTACACCTTC.

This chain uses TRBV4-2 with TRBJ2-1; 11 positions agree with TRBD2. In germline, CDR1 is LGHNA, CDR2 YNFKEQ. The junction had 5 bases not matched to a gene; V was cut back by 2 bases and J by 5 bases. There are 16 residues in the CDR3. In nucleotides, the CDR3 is TGTGCCAGCAGCCAAATACTAGCGGGGGTTAACAATGAGCAGTTCTTC. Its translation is CASSQILAGVNNEQFF.

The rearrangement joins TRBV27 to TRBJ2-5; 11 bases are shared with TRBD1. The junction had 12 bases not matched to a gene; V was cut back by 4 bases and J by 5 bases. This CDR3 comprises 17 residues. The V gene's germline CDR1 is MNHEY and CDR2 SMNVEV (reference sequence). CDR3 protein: CASSSYIAGTGGETQYF. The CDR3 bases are TGTGCCAGCAGTTCATATATCGCCGGGACAGGGGGTGAGACCCAGTACTTC.

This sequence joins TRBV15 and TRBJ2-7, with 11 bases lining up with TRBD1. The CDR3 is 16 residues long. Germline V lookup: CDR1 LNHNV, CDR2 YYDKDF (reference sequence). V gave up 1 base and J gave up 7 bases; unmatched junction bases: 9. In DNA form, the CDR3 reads TGTGCCACCAGCAGAGGACGGGACAGGGGGTCGGAAGAGCAGTACTTC. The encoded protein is CATSRGRDRGSEEQYF.

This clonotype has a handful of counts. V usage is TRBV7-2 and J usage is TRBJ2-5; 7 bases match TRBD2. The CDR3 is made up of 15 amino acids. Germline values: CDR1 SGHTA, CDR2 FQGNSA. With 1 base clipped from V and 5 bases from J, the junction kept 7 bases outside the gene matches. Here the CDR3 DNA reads TGTGCCAGCAGCTTAGTCGTCGGGAGGTATGAGACCCAGTACTTC. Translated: CASSLVVGRYETQYF. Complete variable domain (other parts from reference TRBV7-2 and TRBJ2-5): GAGVSQSPSNKVTEKGKDVELRCDPISGHTALYWYRQSLGQGLEFLIYFQGNSAPDKSGLPSDRFSAERTGGSVSTLTIQRTQQEDSAVYLCASSLVVGRYETQYFGPGTRLLVL.

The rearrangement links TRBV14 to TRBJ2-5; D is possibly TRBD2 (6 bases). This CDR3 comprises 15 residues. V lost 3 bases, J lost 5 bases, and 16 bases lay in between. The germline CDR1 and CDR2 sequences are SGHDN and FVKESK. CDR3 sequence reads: CASSHPEGGKETQYF. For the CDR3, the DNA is TGTGCCAGCAGCCACCCTGAGGGCGGGAAGGAGACCCAGTACTTC.

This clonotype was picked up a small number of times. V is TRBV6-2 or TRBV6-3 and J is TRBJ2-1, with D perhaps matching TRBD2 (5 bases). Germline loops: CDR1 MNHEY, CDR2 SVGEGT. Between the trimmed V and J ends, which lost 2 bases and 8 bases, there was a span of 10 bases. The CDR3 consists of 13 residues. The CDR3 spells CASSYVGVDEQFF. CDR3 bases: TGTGCCAGCAGTTACGTGGGAGTCGATGAGCAGTTCTTC.

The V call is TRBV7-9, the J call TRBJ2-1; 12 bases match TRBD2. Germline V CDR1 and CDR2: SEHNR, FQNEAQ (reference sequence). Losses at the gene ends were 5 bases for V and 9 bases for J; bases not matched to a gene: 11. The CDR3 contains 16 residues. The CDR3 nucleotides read TGTGCCAGCAGCCCCAGACTAGCGGGAGTGTCGTGTGAGCAGTTCTTC. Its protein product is CASSPRLAGVSCEQFF.

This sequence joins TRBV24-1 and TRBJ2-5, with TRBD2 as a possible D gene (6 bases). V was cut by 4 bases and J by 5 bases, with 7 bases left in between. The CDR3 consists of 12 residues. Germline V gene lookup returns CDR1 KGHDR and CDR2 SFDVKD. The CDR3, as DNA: TGTGCCACCAGTGACCTAGCGGAGACCCAGTACTTC. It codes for CATSDLAETQYF.

CDR3 sequence reads: CASSWQMSSYNEQFF. The CDR3 DNA is TGTGCCAGCAGCTGGCAGATGAGCTCCTACAATGAGCAGTTCTTC. The genes are TRBV7-9 and TRBJ2-1; D uncertain. Deletions cut 4 bases from V and 0 bases from J, with 10 bases between. Germline V gene lookup returns CDR1 SEHNR and CDR2 FQNEAQ (reference sequence). The CDR3 runs 15 residues.

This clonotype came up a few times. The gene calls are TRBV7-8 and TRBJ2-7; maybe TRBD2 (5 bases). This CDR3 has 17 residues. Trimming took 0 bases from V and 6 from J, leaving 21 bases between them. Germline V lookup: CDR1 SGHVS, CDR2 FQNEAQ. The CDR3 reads CASSLARVAREGREQYF. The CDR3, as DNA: TGTGCCAGCAGCTTAGCGCGCGTAGCGAGAGAGGGTCGCGAGCAGTACTTC.

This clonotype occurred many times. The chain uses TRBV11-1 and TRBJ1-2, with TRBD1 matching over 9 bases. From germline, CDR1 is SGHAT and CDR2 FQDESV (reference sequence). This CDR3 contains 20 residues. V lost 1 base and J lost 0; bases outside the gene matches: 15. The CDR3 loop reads CASSLVSLWDREPPNYGYTF. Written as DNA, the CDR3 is TGTGCCAGCAGCTTAGTAAGCCTTTGGGACAGGGAACCGCCTAACTATGGCTACACCTTC. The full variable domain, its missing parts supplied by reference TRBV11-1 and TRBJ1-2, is EAEVAQSPRYKITEKSQAVAFWCDPISGHATLYWYRQILGQGPELLVQFQDESVVDDSQLPKDRFSAERLKGVDSTLKIQPAELGDSAMYLCASSLVSLWDREPPNYGYTFGSGTRLTVV.

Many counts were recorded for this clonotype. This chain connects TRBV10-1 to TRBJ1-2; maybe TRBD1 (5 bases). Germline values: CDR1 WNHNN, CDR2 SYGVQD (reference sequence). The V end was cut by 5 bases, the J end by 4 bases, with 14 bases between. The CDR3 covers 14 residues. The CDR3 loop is CASSSGSYGYGYTF. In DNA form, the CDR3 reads TGCGCCAGCAGTTCAGGGTCGTACGGCTATGGCTACACCTTC.

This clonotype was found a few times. The CDR3 nucleotides read TGCAGTGCTCCTCCTCCGGGACTAGCGGGGTACAATGAGCAGTTCTTC. As protein: CSAPPPGLAGYNEQFF. The V call is TRBV20-1, the J call TRBJ2-1; 13 positions agree with TRBD2. The V gene's germline CDR1 is DFQATT and CDR2 SNEGSKA (reference sequence). V was clipped by 5 bases and J by 4 bases; unmatched bases: 8. The CDR3 covers 16 residues.

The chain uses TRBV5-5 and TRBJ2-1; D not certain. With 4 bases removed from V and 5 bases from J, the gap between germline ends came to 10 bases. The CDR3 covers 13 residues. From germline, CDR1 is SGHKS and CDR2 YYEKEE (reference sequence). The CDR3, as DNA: TGTGCCAGCAGCGTTACAGTCGACAATGAGCAGTTCTTC. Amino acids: CASSVTVDNEQFF. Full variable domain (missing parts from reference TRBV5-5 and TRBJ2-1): DAGVTQSPTHLIKTRGQQVTLRCSPISGHKSVSWYQQVLGQGPQFIFQYYEKEERGRGNFPDRFSARQFPNYSSELNVNALLLGDSALYLCASSVTVDNEQFFGPGTRLTVL.

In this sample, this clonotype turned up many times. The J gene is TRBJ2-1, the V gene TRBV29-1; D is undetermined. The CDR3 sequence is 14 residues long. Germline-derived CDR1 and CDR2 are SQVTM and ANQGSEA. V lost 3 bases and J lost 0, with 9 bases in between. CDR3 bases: TGCAGCGTTGATGGGCCATACTCCTACAATGAGCAGTTCTTC. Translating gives CSVDGPYSYNEQFF.

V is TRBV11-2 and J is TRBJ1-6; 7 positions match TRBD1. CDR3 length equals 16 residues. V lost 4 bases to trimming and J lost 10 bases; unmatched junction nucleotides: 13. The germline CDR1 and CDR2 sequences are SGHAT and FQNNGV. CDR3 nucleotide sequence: TGTGCCAGCAGCTCACTAAGGGACAGAAGTGGGTCACCCCTCCACTTT. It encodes CASSSLRDRSGSPLHF.

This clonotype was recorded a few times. The CDR3 reads CASSEVGPGASDEQFF. For the CDR3, the DNA is TGTGCCAGCAGTGAAGTTGGGCCAGGGGCTAGCGATGAGCAGTTCTTC. The chain joins TRBV2 to TRBJ2-1; D might be TRBD1 or TRBD2, each matching 6 bases. Trimming shortened V by 1 base and J by 8 bases, and 18 bases separated the two germline ends. This CDR3 spans 16 amino acids. CDR1 is SNHLY and CDR2 is FYNNEI in the germline V gene.

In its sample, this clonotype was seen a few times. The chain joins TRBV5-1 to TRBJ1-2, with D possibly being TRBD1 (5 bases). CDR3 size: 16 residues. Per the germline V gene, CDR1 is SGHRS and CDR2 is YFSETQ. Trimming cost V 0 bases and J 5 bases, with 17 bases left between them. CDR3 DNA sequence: TGCGCCAGCAGCTTGGAAGGTACAGGAACAAGATATGGCTACACCTTC. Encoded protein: CASSLEGTGTRYGYTF.

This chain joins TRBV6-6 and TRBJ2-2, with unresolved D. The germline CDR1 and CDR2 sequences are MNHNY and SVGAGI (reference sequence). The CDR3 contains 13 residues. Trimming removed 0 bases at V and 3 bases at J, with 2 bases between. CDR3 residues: CASSYSYTGELFF. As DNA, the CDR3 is TGTGCCAGCAGTTACTCGTACACCGGGGAGCTGTTTTTT.